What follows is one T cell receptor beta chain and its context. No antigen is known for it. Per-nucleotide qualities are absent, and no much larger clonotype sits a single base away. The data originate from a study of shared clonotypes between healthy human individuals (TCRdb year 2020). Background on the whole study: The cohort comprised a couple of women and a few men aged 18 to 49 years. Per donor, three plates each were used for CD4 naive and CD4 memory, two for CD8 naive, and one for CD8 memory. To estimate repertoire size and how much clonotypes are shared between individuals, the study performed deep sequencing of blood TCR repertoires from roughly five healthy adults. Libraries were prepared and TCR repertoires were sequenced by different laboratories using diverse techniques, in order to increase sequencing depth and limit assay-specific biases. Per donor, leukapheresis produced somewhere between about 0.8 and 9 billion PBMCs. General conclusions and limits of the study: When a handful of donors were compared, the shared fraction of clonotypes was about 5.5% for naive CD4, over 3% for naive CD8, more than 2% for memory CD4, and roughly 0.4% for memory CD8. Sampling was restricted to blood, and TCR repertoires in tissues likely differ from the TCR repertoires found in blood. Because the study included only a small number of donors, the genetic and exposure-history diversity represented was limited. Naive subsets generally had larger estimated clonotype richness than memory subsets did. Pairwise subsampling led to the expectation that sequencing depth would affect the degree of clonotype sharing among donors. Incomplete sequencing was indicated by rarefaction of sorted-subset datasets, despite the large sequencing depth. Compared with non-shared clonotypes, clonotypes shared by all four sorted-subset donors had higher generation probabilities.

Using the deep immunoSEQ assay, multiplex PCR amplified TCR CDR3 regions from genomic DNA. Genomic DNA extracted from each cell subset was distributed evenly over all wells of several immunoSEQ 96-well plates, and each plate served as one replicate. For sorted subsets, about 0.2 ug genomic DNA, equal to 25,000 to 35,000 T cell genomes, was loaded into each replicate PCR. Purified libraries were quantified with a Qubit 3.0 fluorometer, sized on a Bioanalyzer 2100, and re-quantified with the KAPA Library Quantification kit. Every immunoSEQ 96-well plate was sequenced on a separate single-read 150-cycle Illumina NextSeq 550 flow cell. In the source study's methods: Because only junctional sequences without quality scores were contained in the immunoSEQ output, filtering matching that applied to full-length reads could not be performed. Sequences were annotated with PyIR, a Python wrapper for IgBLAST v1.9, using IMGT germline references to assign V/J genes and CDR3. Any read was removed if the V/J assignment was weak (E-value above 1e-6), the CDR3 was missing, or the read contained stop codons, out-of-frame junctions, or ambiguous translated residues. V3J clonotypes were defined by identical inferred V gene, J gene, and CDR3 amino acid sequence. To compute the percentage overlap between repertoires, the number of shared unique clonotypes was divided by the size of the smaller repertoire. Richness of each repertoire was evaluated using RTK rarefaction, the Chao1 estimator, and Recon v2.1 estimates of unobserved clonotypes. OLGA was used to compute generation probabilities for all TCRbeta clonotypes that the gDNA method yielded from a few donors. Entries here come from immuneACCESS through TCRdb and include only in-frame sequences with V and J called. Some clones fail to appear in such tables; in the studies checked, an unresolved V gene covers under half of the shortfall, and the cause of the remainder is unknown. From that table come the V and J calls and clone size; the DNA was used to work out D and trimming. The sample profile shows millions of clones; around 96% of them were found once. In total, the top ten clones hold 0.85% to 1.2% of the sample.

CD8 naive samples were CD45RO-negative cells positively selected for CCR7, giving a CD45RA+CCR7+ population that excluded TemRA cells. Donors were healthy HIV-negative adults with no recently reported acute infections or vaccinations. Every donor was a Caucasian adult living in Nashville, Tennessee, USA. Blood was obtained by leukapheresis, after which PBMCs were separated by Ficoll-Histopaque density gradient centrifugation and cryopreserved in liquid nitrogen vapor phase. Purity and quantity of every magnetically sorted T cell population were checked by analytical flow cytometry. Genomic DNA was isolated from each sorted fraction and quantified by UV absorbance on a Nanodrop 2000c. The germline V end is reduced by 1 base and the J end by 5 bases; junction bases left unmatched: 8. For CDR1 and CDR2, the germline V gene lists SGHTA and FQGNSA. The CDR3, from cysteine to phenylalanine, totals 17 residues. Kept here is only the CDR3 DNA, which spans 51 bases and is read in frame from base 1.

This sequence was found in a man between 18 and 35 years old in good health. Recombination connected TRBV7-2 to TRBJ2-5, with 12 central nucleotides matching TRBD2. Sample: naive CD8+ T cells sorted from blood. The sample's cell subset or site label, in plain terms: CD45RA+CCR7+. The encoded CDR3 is CASSLGLAGVGRETQYF. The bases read TGTGCCAGCAGCTTAGGACTAGCGGGAGTAGGGAGGGAGACCCAGTACTTC.